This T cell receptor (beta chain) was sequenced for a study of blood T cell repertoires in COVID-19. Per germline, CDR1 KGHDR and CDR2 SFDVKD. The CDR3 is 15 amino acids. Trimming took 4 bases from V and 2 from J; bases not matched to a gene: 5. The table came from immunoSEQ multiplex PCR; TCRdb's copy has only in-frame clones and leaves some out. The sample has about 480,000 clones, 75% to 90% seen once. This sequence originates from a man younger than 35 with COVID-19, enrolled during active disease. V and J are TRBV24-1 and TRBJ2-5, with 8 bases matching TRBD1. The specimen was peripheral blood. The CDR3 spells CATSEGQGNQETQYF. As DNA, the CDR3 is TGTGCCACCAGTGAAGGACAGGGCAATCAAGAGACCCAGTACTTC.